This T cell receptor beta chain was identified in a study of cytomegalovirus exposure and HLA in healthy donors. Study outcomes and limitations: It was approximately 170 TCR beta chains that were listed as cytomegalovirus-associated. It was confirmed in vitro that a few of the CMV-associated chains were specific for CMV antigens. Most TCR sequences proved rare, with some public TCRs found in many donors.

The donors were part of the validation cohort of fewer than 150 subjects. That cohort was separate from the first cohort, which comprised 700 or so subjects. Looked up from germline, CDR1 is SGHDT and CDR2 is YYEEEE. This CDR3 comprises 17 residues. Losses at the gene ends were 0 bases for V and 0 bases for J; bases not matched to a gene: 5. Clones were sequenced by immunoSEQ multiplex PCR, and TCRdb holds only the in-frame ones, with some missing. The profile covers roughly 190,000 clones, with about 83% appearing a single time and more than 1.2% taken by the ten largest. With respect to this clone: Its antigen is still unknown.

The V and J genes are TRBV5-6 and TRBJ1-3; TRBD1 aligns across 8 bases. This receptor was obtained from a woman aged 18-29 years in good health and CMV-seronegative. The sample comprised PBMCs. The CDR3: CASSLGTGMSSGNTIYF. The CDR3 bases are TGTGCCAGCAGCTTGGGGACAGGGATGAGCTCTGGAAACACCATATATTTT.